The subject of this entry is one TCR beta chain. Its antigen is still unknown. Qualities for individual bases were not recorded, and no much larger clone is one base off. TCRbeta CDR3 regions were amplified from genomic DNA by means of the immunoSEQ Assay, a bias-controlled multiplex PCR. Regarding the original processing steps: The number of nucleated cells in each sample was estimated by amplification of reference gene primers within the assay. To quantify the absolute abundance of each unique TCRbeta CDR3 rearrangement, sequence reads were collapsed and filtered. For each sample, productive Simpson clonality was calculated as the square root of Simpson's diversity index across productive rearrangements. The immuneACCESS repertoire file appears here via TCRdb, limited to in-frame rearrangements. These files lack a portion of the clones; in checked studies, under half of the deficit traces to unresolved V genes, and the cause of the others is not known. V and J calls plus clone size are reproduced from that table; the DNA served to infer D and trimming. This sample has 200,000 to 250,000 clones in its table, and approximately 86% of those were observed once. 4.5% to 5.5% of the sample comes from the top ten.

The sample belongs to a study of blood T cell repertoires in COVID-19 (TCRdb year 2020). For the wider study: Samples from collaborators originated in the United States, Italy and Spain and spanned both the acute and convalescent phases of COVID-19. Where available, HLA class I and class II types were obtained from metadata supplied by the sample provider rather than from assay-based typing. A freely available public database, intended as a resource for researchers studying the immune response to SARS-CoV-2, is where the repertoires were released. The dataset comprised deeply sampled blood TCRbeta repertoires from subjects exposed to, actively infected with, or recovered from COVID-19. The samples were drawn from two sources: the first 160 participants of the ongoing ImmuneRACE study, and 1,000 to 1,500 subjects contributed by 6 global collaborators. The sample metadata nearly always contained a de-identified subject ID, COVID-19 status, age in years and sex. The prospective study material was composed of cDNA or gDNA derived from T cells, B-cell-depleted T cells, or PBMCs. Beyond this particular receptor, the publication reports: The quantity of clinical and demographic metadata differed by source and by participant and was supplied without curation.

Participants in the prospective study were enrolled through a virtual design, were aged roughly 18 to 100 years, and lived in roughly 24 United States geographic areas. In the prospective study, cohorts were assigned on the basis of participant-reported clinical history obtained from a screening survey and a study questionnaire. Exposed participants were defined as having been in contact with someone with a PCR-confirmed or clinician-diagnosed COVID-19 case within 2 weeks of study entry. In the prospective study, whole blood, serum and a nasopharyngeal or oropharyngeal swab were collected from each participant by mobile phlebotomists. Prospective study participants could optionally give additional blood draws and questionnaires over an approximately 2-month period. Prospective study blood samples were shipped either frozen or at room temperature before DNA extraction. This receptor was identified in a woman aged 25 to 45 who had been exposed to COVID-19. Sequences were obtained from PBMCs or T cells enriched from blood (not recorded which).

The nucleotides read TGTGCCAGCAGCCAAGAAAGGGGGCTGACCAAGGATGGCTACACCTTC. It is translated as CASSQERGLTKDGYTF. Recombination connected TRBV4-2 to TRBJ1-2; 7 nucleotides in the junction match TRBD1. Relative to germline, V is missing 0 bases and J is missing 6 bases, with 10 bases of the junction outside any gene match. Inclusive of the bounding cysteine and phenylalanine, the CDR3 is 16 residues long. The entry retains the CDR3 DNA only, 48 bases that are in frame from base 1. CDR1 and CDR2 were assigned from the germline V gene as LGHNA and YNFKEQ.